The rows below give T cell receptor beta chains drawn from one sample of a study of cytomegalovirus exposure and HLA in healthy donors. Assay: immunoSEQ multiplex PCR; the TCRdb copy retains only in-frame clones and omits some. Of approximately 150,000 clones listed, roughly 73% are singletons. The sequenced sample was PBMCs. Receptors originate from a man between 18 and 35 years old in good health and CMV-seropositive. The CDR3 runs from the conserved cysteine through the conserved F or W. A D gene is named only where the DNA matches it firmly. Clone size is not always given. Where it is, it says once, few, many or a class for expanded clones.

TRBV6-1,.,TRBJ2-3,TRBD1,CASTQDRGTDTQYF,TGTGCCAGCACTCAGGACAGGGGCACAGATACGCAGTATTTT
TRBV5-1,few,TRBJ2-6,.,CASSLGSSGANVLTF,TGCGCCAGCAGCTTAGGGAGCTCTGGGGCCAACGTCCTGACTTTC
TRBV5-1,.,TRBJ2-7,TRBD2,CASSSASGAGAAYEQYF,TGCGCCAGCAGCTCTGCTAGCGGAGCGGGTGCCGCCTACGAGCAGTACTTC
TRBV4-1,few,TRBJ1-1,TRBD1,CASSQAYDRGGREAFF,TGCGCCAGCAGCCAAGCCTATGACAGGGGAGGGAGAGAAGCTTTCTTT
TRBV20-1,.,TRBJ2-3,.,CSARESDTQYF,TGCAGTGCTAGAGAGAGTGATACGCAGTATTTT
TRBV7-3,.,TRBJ2-5,TRBD1,CASSPDRAETQYF,TGTGCCAGCTCCCCGGACAGGGCGGAGACCCAGTACTTC
TRBV30,.,TRBJ1-2,.,CAWSIGARGTYTF,TGTGCCTGGAGTATTGGGGCCCGTGGAACCTACACCTTC
TRBV6-1,few,TRBJ2-5,TRBD2,CASSETSLAGAETQYF,TGTGCCAGCAGTGAAACAAGCCTAGCGGGAGCCGAGACCCAGTACTTC
TRBV5-1,.,TRBJ1-2,.,CASSSGVYGYTF,TGCGCCAGCAGCTCAGGGGTTTATGGCTACACCTTC
TRBV29-1,few,TRBJ2-7,TRBD2,CSVGAASGNVVYEQYF,TGCAGCGTTGGGGCGGCTAGCGGGAATGTTGTCTACGAGCAGTACTTC
TRBV5-1,.,TRBJ1-4,.,CASSFTGSLGEKLFF,TGCGCCAGCAGTTTCACAGGGTCGTTGGGTGAAAAACTGTTTTTT
TRBV7-8,.,TRBJ2-1,TRBD2,CASTRETSGSPGFF,TGTGCCAGCACCCGAGAAACTAGCGGGAGCCCTGGGTTCTTC
TRBV28,.,TRBJ1-4,.,CASRTGGGHNEKLFF,TGTGCCAGCAGAACGGGGGGGGGACATAATGAAAAACTGTTTTTT
TRBV7-9,.,TRBJ2-2,TRBD1,CASSRDRFSRFLSGELFF,TGTGCCAGCAGCCGGGACAGGTTTTCGAGATTTCTGTCTGGGGAGCTGTTTTTT
TRBV15,few,TRBJ1-5,TRBD1,CATSNLRGPNQPQHF,TGTGCCACCAGCAATCTTAGGGGGCCCAATCAGCCCCAGCATTTT
TRBV4-1,.,TRBJ2-5,.,CASSQDQLYSDQETQYF,TGCGCCAGCAGCCAAGATCAACTCTACTCGGACCAAGAGACCCAGTACTTC
TRBV25-1,.,TRBJ1-5,.,CASSEFQGGQPQHF,TGTGCCAGCAGTGAGTTCCAGGGTGGACAGCCCCAGCATTTT
TRBV9,.,TRBJ1-2,.,CASSDTYGYTF,TGTGCCAGCAGCGACACCTATGGCTACACCTTC
TRBV10-1,.,TRBJ2-5,.,CASSESKGSQLFPRETQYF,TGCGCCAGCAGTGAGTCGAAGGGGTCCCAGTTGTTCCCAAGGGAGACCCAGTACTTC
TRBV30,.,TRBJ2-7,TRBD2,CAWKVSGSTYEQYF,TGTGCCTGGAAGGTTAGCGGGAGCACCTACGAGCAGTACTTC